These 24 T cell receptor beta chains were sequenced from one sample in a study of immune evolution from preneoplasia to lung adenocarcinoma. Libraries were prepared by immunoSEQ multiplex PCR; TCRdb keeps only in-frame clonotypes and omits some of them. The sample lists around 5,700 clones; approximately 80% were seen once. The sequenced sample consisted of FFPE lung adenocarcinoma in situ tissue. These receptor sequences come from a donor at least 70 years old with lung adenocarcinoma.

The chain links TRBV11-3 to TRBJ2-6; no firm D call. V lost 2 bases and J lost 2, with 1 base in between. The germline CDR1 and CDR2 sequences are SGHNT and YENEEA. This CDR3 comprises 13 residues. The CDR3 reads CASSLPGANVLTF. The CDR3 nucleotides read TGTGCCAGCAGCTTACCTGGGGCCAACGTCCTGACTTTC. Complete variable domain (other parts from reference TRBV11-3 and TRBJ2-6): EAGVVQSPRYKIIEKKQPVAFWCNPISGHNTLYWYLQNLGQGPELLIRYENEEAVDDSQLPKDRFSAERLKGVDSTLKIQPAELGDSAVYLCASSLPGANVLTFGAGSRLTVL.

This CDR3 is CASKPGSGNIQYF. The CDR3 region has the DNA TGTGCCAGCAAACCGGGGTCGGGAAACATTCAGTACTTC. The chain employs TRBV6-1 and TRBJ2-4, with TRBD2 as a possible D gene (5 bases). The ends were cut back, 7 bases at V and 6 bases at J, with 13 bases in the middle. CDR3 length equals 13 residues. CDR1 and CDR2 from the germline V gene are MNHNS and SASEGT.

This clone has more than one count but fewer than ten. CDR3 protein: CAILQGPGELFF. CDR3 DNA: TGTGCCATCCTACAGGGTCCCGGGGAGCTGTTTTTT. The J gene is TRBJ2-2, the V gene TRBV10-3; a possible D gene is TRBD1 (6 bases). Per the germline V gene, CDR1 is ENHRY and CDR2 is SYGVKD. The CDR3 spans 12 residues. Trimming took off 8 bases at V and 6 bases at J, with 10 bases between the two ends.

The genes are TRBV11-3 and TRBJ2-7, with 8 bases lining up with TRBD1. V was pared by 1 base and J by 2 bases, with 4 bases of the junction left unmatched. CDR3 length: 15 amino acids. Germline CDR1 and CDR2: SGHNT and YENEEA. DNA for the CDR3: TGTGCCAGCAGCTTAGTGGGACAGGTAGCCTACGAGCAGTACTTC. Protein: CASSLVGQVAYEQYF.

CDR3 nucleotide sequence: TGTGCCAGCAGCTTGGCCGGAACGAACACCGGGGAGCTGTTTTTT. Its translation is CASSLAGTNTGELFF. The chain links TRBV5-4 to TRBJ2-2, with D uncertain. Trimming pared 0 bases from V and 0 bases from J, leaving 6 bases between. The CDR3 totals 15 residues. Germline loops: CDR1 SGHNT, CDR2 YYREEE (reference sequence).

In DNA, the CDR3 is TGTGCCAGCAGTACCGGGACAGGGGAACGAGGGCAGTACTTC. It yields the protein CASSTGTGERGQYF. V is TRBV6-6 and J is TRBJ2-7; TRBD1 agrees at 10 bases. The CDR3 is 14 residues long. Trimming at V came to 5 bases and at J to 9 bases, leaving 10 bases not matched to a gene. Germline V gives CDR1 MNHNY, CDR2 SVGAGI (reference sequence).

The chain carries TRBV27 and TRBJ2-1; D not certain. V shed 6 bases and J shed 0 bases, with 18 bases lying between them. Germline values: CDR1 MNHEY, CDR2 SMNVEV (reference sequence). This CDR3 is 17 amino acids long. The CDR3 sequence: CASSRTSRLTSYNEQFF. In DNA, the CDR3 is TGTGCCAGCAGCCGAACCTCCAGGCTAACCTCCTACAATGAGCAGTTCTTC.

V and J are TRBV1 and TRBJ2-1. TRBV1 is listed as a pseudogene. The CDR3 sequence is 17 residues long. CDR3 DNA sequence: TGCACCAGCAGCCAAGACTGGTGCGAGGGACCTTTCAATGAGCAGTTCTTC. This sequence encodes CTSSQDWCEGPFNEQFF.

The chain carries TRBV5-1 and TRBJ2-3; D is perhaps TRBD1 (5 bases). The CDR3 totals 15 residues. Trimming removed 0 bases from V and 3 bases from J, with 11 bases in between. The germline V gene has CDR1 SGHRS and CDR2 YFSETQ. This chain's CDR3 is CASSLEPGRTDTQYF. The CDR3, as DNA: TGCGCCAGCAGCTTGGAGCCAGGGCGGACAGATACGCAGTATTTT.

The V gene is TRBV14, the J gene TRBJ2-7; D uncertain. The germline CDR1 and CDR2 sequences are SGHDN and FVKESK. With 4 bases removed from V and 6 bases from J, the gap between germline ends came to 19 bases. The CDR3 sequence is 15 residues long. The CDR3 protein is CASSLRSSRTGEQYF. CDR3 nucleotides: TGTGCCAGCAGCCTTCGGTCCTCCCGCACGGGCGAGCAGTACTTC.

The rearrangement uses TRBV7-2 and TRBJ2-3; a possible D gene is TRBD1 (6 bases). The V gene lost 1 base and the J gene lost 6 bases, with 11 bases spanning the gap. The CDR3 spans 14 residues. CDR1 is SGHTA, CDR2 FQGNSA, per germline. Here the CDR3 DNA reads TGTGCCAGCAGCTTAGAAGGGGGAGCCGATACGCAGTATTTT. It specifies CASSLEGGADTQYF.

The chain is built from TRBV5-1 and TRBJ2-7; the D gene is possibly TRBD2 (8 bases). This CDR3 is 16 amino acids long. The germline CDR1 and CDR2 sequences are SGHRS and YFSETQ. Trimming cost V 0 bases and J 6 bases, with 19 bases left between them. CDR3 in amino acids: CASSLASGGLVVEQYF. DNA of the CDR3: TGCGCCAGCAGCTTGGCCTCAGGGGGACTAGTGGTCGAGCAGTACTTC.

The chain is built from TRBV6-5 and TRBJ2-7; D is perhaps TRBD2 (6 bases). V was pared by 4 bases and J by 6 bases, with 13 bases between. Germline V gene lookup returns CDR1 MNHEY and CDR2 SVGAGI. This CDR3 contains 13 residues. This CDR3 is CASSFFPGAEQYF. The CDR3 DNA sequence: TGTGCCAGCAGTTTTTTTCCGGGAGCCGAGCAGTACTTC.

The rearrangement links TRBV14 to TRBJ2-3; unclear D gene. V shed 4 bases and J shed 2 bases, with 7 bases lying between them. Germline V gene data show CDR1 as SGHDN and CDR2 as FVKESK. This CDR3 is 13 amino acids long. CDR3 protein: CASSRQITDTQYF. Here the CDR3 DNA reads TGTGCCAGCAGCCGGCAGATCACAGATACGCAGTATTTT.

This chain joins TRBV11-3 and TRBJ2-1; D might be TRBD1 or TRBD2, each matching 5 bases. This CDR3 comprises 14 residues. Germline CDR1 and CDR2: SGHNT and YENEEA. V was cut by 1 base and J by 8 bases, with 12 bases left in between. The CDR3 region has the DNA TGTGCCAGCAGCTTAGGAGGGGTGATTGATGAGCAGTTCTTC. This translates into CASSLGGVIDEQFF.

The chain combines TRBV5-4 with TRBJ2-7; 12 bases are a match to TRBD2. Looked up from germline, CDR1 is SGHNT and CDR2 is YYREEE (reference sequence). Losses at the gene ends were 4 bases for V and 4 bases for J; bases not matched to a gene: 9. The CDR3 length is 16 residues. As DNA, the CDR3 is TGTGCCAGCAGCGAGACTAGCGGGGGTCCTAAGTACGAGCAGTACTTC. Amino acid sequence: CASSETSGGPKYEQYF.

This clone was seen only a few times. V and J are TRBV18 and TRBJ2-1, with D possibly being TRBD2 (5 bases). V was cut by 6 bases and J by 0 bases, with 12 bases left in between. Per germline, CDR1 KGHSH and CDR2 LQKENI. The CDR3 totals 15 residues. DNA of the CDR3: TGTGCCAGCTCCGGACTTTCGAGCTCCTACAATGAGCAGTTCTTC. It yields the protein CASSGLSSSYNEQFF.

The CDR3, as DNA: TGCGCCAGCATGCGGGACAGGGGTTCCGAGCAGTACTTC. Translated, it gives CASMRDRGSEQYF. The chain combines TRBV5-1 with TRBJ2-7, with TRBD1 matching 10 bases. V shed 6 bases and J 6 bases; nucleotides not matched to a gene: 6. The CDR3 consists of 13 residues. In germline, CDR1 is SGHRS, CDR2 YFSETQ.

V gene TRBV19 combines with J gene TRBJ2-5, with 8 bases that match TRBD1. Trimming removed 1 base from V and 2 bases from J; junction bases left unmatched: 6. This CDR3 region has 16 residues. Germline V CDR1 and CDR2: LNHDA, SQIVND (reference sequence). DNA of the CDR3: TGTGCCAGTAGTATAGGGGGAACAGGGGGTCAAGAGACCCAGTACTTC. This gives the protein CASSIGGTGGQETQYF.

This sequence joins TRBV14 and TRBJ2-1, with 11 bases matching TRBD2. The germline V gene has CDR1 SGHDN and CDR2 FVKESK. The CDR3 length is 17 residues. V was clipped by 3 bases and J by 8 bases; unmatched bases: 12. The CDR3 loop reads CASSHPTTSGSFDEQFF. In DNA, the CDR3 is TGTGCCAGCAGCCACCCCACCACTAGCGGGAGTTTCGATGAGCAGTTCTTC.

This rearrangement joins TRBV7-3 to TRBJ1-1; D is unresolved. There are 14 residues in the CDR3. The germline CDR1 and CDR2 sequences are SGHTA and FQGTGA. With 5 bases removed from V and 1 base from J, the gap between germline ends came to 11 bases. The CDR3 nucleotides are TGTGCCAGCAGCCCATCCGCCACGAACACTGAAGCTTTCTTT. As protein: CASSPSATNTEAFF. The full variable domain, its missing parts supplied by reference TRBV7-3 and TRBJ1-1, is GAGVSQTPSNKVTEKGKYVELRCDPISGHTALYWYRQSLGQGPEFLIYFQGTGAADDSGLPNDRFFAVRPEGSVSTLKIQRTERGDSAVYLCASSPSATNTEAFFGQGTRLTVV.

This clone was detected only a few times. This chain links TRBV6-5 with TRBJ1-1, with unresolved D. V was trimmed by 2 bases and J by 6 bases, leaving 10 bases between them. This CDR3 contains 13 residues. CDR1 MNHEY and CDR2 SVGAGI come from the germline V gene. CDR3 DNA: TGTGCCAGCAGTTACGACACTAACGCTGAAGCTTTCTTT. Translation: CASSYDTNAEAFF.

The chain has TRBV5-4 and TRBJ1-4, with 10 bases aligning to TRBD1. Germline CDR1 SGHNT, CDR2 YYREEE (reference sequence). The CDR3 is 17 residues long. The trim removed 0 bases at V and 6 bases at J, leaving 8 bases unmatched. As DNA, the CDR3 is TGTGCCAGCAGCTTGGGCGGAGGGACAGGGGCCGATGAAAAACTGTTTTTT. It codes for CASSLGGGTGADEKLFF.

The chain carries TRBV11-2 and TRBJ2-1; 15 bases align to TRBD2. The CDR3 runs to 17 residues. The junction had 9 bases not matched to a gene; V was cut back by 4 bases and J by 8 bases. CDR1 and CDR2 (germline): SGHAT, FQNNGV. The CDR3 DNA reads TGTGCCAGCAGCTCCAGGACTAGCGGGAGGGCCATCTATGAGCAGTTCTTC. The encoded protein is CASSSRTSGRAIYEQFF.